What follows is one T cell receptor beta chain and its context. Its antigen is still unknown. Some clones are missing from TCRdb's copy, which holds only in-frame ones; the method was immunoSEQ multiplex PCR. The table lists 130,000 to 150,000 clones, roughly 89% of them singletons. The CDR3 totals 13 residues. The V end lost 3 bases, the J end lost 2 bases, and 5 bases lay between the germline ends. Germline CDR1 reads LGHNA; CDR2 reads YNFKEQ. This record comes from a study of T cell responses to AZD1222 COVID-19 vaccine. Study results and caveats: Seropositive at baseline were only 5 to 7 AZD1222 recipients.

Source: peripheral blood, taken on day 0 of AZD1222 vaccination. The J gene is TRBJ2-1, the V gene TRBV4-2; D uncertain. The TCR sequence derives from an adult in good health. CDR3 nucleotides: TGTGCCAGCAGCCACTGGCCCTACAATGAGCAGTTCTTC. Its protein is CASSHWPYNEQFF.